A single sample gave rise to the 8 T cell receptor beta chains below, sequenced in a study of T-cell reconstitution after alpha-beta-depleted transplantation in children. TCRbeta library preparation incorporated unique molecular identifiers. TCRdb independently ran MiXCR on the PCR reads; one entry per CDR3 protein. The repertoire has hundreds of thousands of distinct CDR3 sequences, more than 9% of them found once; the top ten carry 2%. The material sequenced was PBMCs, taken before TCRalphabeta/CD19-depleted stem cell transplant. These receptors all come from a child aged 2 to 10 with inherited bone marrow failure, due to receive a stem cell transplant.

In its sample, this clonotype was seen many times. The chain combines TRBV4-1 with TRBJ2-3; either TRBD1 or TRBD2 may fit D (5 bases each). This CDR3 has 17 residues. Trimming took off 3 bases at V and 2 bases at J, with 18 bases between the two ends. Per the germline V gene, CDR1 is MGHRA and CDR2 is YSYEKL. In DNA, the CDR3 is TGCGCCAGCAGCCATATACTCCGGGACCGCCACACAGATACGCAGTATTTT. Amino acid sequence: CASSHILRDRHTDTQYF.

The CDR3 region has the DNA TGTGCCAGCAGCTGGGGGGGCTCCCAATCCGAGCAGTACTTC. Amino acid sequence: CASSWGGSQSEQYF. The chain links TRBV7-9 to TRBJ2-7, with D possibly matching TRBD2 (7 bases). CDR3 length: 14 amino acids. V was shortened by 4 bases and J by 6 bases, with 16 bases between the two germline ends. Germline lookup yields CDR1 SEHNR and CDR2 FQNEAQ (reference sequence).

Many counts were recorded for this clonotype. The chain employs TRBV6-1 and TRBJ2-2; 7 nucleotides line up with TRBD1. Germline CDR1 is MNHNS and CDR2 is SASEGT. After removal of 4 bases from V and 5 bases from J, the junction contained 7 bases not matched to a gene. The CDR3 length is 15 residues. In DNA, the CDR3 is TGTGCCAGCAGTGTCAGACAGGGTGGAACCGGGGAGCTGTTTTTT. This gives the protein CASSVRQGGTGELFF.

This clonotype has ten or more counts. J is TRBJ2-1 and V is TRBV19, with TRBD2 matching 8 bases. Trimming took 2 bases from V and 6 from J; bases not matched to a gene: 3. The CDR3 is 14 amino acids. Germline V lookup: CDR1 LNHDA, CDR2 SQIVND (reference sequence). Here the CDR3 reads CASSIWTSRNEQFF. The CDR3 DNA is TGTGCCAGTAGTATATGGACTAGCCGCAATGAGCAGTTCTTC.

This clonotype was seen many times. This sequence joins TRBV7-2 and TRBJ2-4; TRBD1 is a possible D gene (6 bases). Trimming shortened V by 1 base and J by 6 bases, and 19 bases separated the two germline ends. Per the germline V gene, CDR1 is SGHTA and CDR2 is FQGNSA. This CDR3 spans 17 amino acids. The CDR3 DNA is TGTGCCAGCAGCTTAGTGATGGGCGGTCTAGGGGGAAACATTCAGTACTTC. Protein product: CASSLVMGGLGGNIQYF. Together with reference TRBV7-2 and TRBJ2-4, the CDR3 gives the full variable domain: GAGVSQSPSNKVTEKGKDVELRCDPISGHTALYWYRQSLGQGLEFLIYFQGNSAPDKSGLPSDRFSAERTGGSVSTLTIQRTQQEDSAVYLCASSLVMGGLGGNIQYFGAGTRLSVL.

The table lists this clonotype with many counts. The chain employs TRBV29-1 and TRBJ2-5; tentative D call: TRBD1 (6 bases). This CDR3 is 13 amino acids long. The V end lost 4 bases, the J end lost 5 bases, and 14 bases lay between the germline ends. CDR1 is SQVTM and CDR2 is ANQGSEA in the germline V gene. The CDR3 nucleotides are TGCAGCGTTGGGCACAGGACAGAGGAGACCCAGTACTTC. This encodes CSVGHRTEETQYF.

In its sample, this clonotype was seen many times. In DNA, the CDR3 is TGTGCCAGCAGCGTAGAAGCTAGCGGGAGCGGGACCCAGTACTTC. The encoded protein is CASSVEASGSGTQYF. The V and J genes are TRBV9 and TRBJ2-5, with 10 nucleotides matching TRBD2. The CDR3 is 15 residues long. From germline, CDR1 is SGDLS and CDR2 YYNGEE. The ends lost 0 bases at V and 7 bases at J; junction bases unmatched: 6.

This clonotype was counted only a few times. The gene calls are TRBV20-1 and TRBJ2-1; 10 bases match TRBD2. This CDR3 has 14 residues. Germline V lookup: CDR1 DFQATT, CDR2 SNEGSKA (reference sequence). Trimming cost V 5 bases and J 7 bases; bases outside gene matches: 8. The CDR3, as DNA: TGCAGTGCTCAGCGGGAGGGGGTGTTGAATGAGCAGTTCTTC. Translation gives CSAQREGVLNEQFF.